The entry below gives a single T cell receptor beta chain sequence along with its context. What it binds is unknown. The data were produced by immunoSEQ multiplex PCR, yet TCRdb's version contains in-frame clones alone and is incomplete. The sample has 90,000 to 100,000 clones, about 85% seen once. This record belongs to a study of T cell responses to AZD1222 COVID-19 vaccine. Study-wide findings and caveats: No repertoire was sampled before or during the peak T cell response, only after it. AZD1222 recipients seropositive at baseline numbered only six or seven. The study reported that nearly half of spike-specific TCRs target unmutated variant regions.

Germline values: CDR1 MDHEN, CDR2 SYDVKM. V lost 6 bases and J lost 4, with 6 bases in between. This CDR3 spans 12 amino acids. The chain combines TRBV28 with TRBJ2-2; D not resolved. The sample was peripheral blood, taken 28 days after the second AZD1222 dose. This receptor was taken from an adult who received the AZD1222 COVID-19 vaccine. CDR3 in DNA: TGTGCCAGCAGAAGAGGCACCGGGGAGCTGTTTTTT. Protein sequence: CASRRGTGELFF.